These 9 T cell receptor beta chains were sequenced from one sample in a study of identical twins. Each CDR3 protein is one row after TCRdb ran MiXCR on the 5' RACE reads. The sample has approximately 1.8 million distinct CDR3 sequences, about 32% seen once. The specimen sequenced was cord blood. These TCRs come from a newborn girl in good health.

The V call is TRBV2, the J call TRBJ2-2; D not certain. CDR3 length: 14 amino acids. The ends were cut back, 4 bases at V and 6 bases at J, with 12 bases in the middle. Germline values: CDR1 SNHLY, CDR2 FYNNEI. The CDR3 DNA reads TGTGCCAGCAGTGGTCCCAGCCCGGCCGGGGAGCTGTTTTTT. Its protein is CASSGPSPAGELFF.

The chain joins TRBV12-3 or TRBV12-4 to TRBJ2-7; 7 positions match TRBD1. This CDR3 contains 16 residues. The J segment lost 2 bases and the V segment lost 2 bases, leaving 9 bases of the junction unmatched. The chain's CDR3 is CASSLIPGQKAYEQYF. Written as DNA, the CDR3 is TGTGCCAGCAGTTTAATCCCGGGACAGAAAGCCTACGAGCAGTACTTC.

This chain's CDR3 is CASSLAKSASYEQYF. CDR3 nucleotide sequence: TGTGCCAGCAGCTTAGCCAAGTCCGCTTCCTACGAGCAGTACTTC. The chain uses TRBV11-2 and TRBJ2-7; D unclear. V shed 1 base and J shed 1 base, with 11 bases lying between them. CDR1 and CDR2 from the germline V gene are SGHAT and FQNNGV. This CDR3 spans 15 amino acids.

This clonotype has only a few counts. The J gene is TRBJ2-7, the V gene TRBV6-5; the match to TRBD1 covers 8 bases. The CDR3 extends over 14 amino acids. J was trimmed by 0 bases and V by 6 bases; bases with no gene match: 4. Germline V gene lookup returns CDR1 MNHEY and CDR2 SVGAGI. CDR3 amino acids: CASRRQGNSYEQYF. CDR3 coding DNA: TGTGCCAGCAGACGACAGGGGAACTCCTACGAGCAGTACTTC.

This clonotype came up many times. The V call is TRBV5-1, the J call TRBJ2-3, with D unresolved. CDR3 length: 14 residues. Deletions cut 6 bases from V and 0 bases from J, with 11 bases between. In germline, CDR1 is SGHRS, CDR2 YFSETQ. The CDR3 DNA is TGCGCCAGCAAGGCAGCATCTAGCACAGATACGCAGTATTTT. Protein product: CASKAASSTDTQYF.

This clonotype showed up just a few times. V usage is TRBV2 and J usage is TRBJ2-5; 7 positions agree with TRBD2. The CDR3 is 15 amino acids. Germline V gene data show CDR1 as SNHLY and CDR2 as FYNNEI. After removal of 8 bases from V and 3 bases from J, the junction contained 12 bases not matched to a gene. As DNA, the CDR3 is TGTGCCAGCGGGTTCCCCGCAGCGGGGAAAGAGACCCAGTACTTC. Its translation: CASGFPAAGKETQYF.

The chain joins TRBV6-1 to TRBJ2-7; D gene ambiguous. Germline lookup yields CDR1 MNHNS and CDR2 SASEGT. Trimming stripped 3 bases from V and 3 bases from J, with 18 bases between. This CDR3 spans 16 amino acids. The CDR3 sequence is CASSEKPFLIHYEQYF. In DNA form, the CDR3 reads TGTGCCAGCAGTGAGAAGCCCTTCCTAATTCACTACGAGCAGTACTTC.

This clonotype was seen repeatedly, ten times or more. The chain recombines TRBV27 with TRBJ1-2; perhaps TRBD1 as D (6 bases). The germline V gene has CDR1 MNHEY and CDR2 SMNVEV (reference sequence). With 5 bases removed from V and 6 bases from J, the gap between germline ends came to 22 bases. The CDR3 covers 16 residues. The CDR3 is CASSPLNRVGVNGYTF. CDR3 coding DNA: TGTGCCAGCAGTCCCCTAAACAGGGTTGGGGTGAATGGCTACACCTTC.

The gene calls are TRBV27 and TRBJ1-5; TRBD1 might be the D (5 bases). Germline CDR1 is MNHEY and CDR2 is SMNVEV (reference sequence). Trimming removed 3 bases from V and 3 bases from J, with 9 bases in between. This CDR3 contains 14 residues. CDR3 bases: TGTGCCAGCAGTTTTCGACAGTTCAATCAGCCCCAGCATTTT. Translating gives CASSFRQFNQPQHF.